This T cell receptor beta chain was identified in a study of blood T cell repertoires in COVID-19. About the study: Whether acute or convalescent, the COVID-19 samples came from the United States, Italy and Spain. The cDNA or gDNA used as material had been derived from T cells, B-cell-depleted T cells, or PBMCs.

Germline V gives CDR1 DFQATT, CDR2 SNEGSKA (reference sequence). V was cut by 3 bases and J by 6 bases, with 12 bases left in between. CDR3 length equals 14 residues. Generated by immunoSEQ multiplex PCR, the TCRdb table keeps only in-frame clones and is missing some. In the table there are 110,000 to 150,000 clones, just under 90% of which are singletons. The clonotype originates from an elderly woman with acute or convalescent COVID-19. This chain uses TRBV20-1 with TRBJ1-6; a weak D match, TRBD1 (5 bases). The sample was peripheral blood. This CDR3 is CSASQGGGNSPLHF. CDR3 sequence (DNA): TGCAGTGCTAGTCAGGGTGGCGGTAATTCACCCCTCCACTTT.